This T cell receptor beta chain was obtained from a study of shared clonotypes between healthy human individuals. Study background: Donors, aged 18 to 49, were a couple of women and three men. Each donor's CD8 memory used one plate, CD8 naive two, each CD4 subset three.

Study processing details: Quality scores were absent from the junction-only immunoSEQ sequences, so filtering differed. Measured with immunoSEQ multiplex PCR; TCRdb has only the in-frame clones, and not every one. V, J and clone size are taken as reported in that table, and D and trimming were inferred from the DNA itself. The sample carries around 1,900,000 clones, around 95% recorded once. CD45RO negativity and positive selection for CCR7 defined naive CD8 cells, a population that excluded terminally differentiated effector memory CD45RA+ cells. Donors were Caucasian adults residing in Nashville, Tennessee, USA. CDR1 and CDR2 (germline): MDHEN, SYDVKM. This CDR3 is built from 12 residues. Trimming removed 11 bases at V and 2 bases at J, with 11 bases between.

This receptor was obtained from a young man in good health. Some clones in this sample may be carry-over from other donors' samples. The material sequenced was naive CD8+ T cells from PBMCs. The chain has TRBV28 and TRBJ2-3; tentatively, D is TRBD2 (6 bases). The CDR3 region is CASRGYTDTQYF. CDR3 DNA: TGTGCCTCACGGGGGTACACAGATACGCAGTATTTT.